These 17 T cell receptor beta chains were sequenced from one sample in a study of long-term antiretroviral therapy in people with HIV (dated by TCRdb to between 2021 and 2024). Sequencing of the TRB variable region was done with the immunoSEQ hsTCRB v3.0 assay at survey level resolution. Sourced from immuneACCESS, this table was stored by TCRdb with only in-frame sequences that have V and J called. A share of the clones is absent; for the studies checked, an unresolved V gene accounts for under half, and the remainder has no known explanation. For this sample the table gives roughly 20,000 clones, of which roughly four fifths were detected only once. The ten largest clones take up 7.2% of the sample. Sequences were derived from unsorted PBMCs, sampled 1.5 years after starting antiretroviral therapy. The receptor set was obtained from a man aged 25-40 years with HIV.

The chain recombines TRBV19 with TRBJ2-5; TRBD1 or TRBD2 may be the D gene (5 bases each). This CDR3 has 13 residues. Germline lookup yields CDR1 LNHDA and CDR2 SQIVND (reference sequence). The V end lost 5 bases, the J end lost 5 bases, and 12 bases lay between the germline ends. CDR3 loop: CASSLLEGETQYF. The CDR3 DNA follows: TGTGCCAGTAGTCTACTAGAGGGGGAGACCCAGTACTTC. The variable domain in full, with the rest retrieved from reference TRBV19 and TRBJ2-5, is DGGITQSPKYLFRKEGQNVTLSCEQNLNHDAMYWYRQDPGQGLRLIYYSQIVNDFQKGDIAEGYSVSREKKESFPLTVTSAQKNPTAFYLCASSLLEGETQYFGPGTRLLVL.

In this sample, this clone turned up once. The chain recombines TRBV5-4 with TRBJ2-5; TRBD2 might be the D (5 bases). This CDR3 has 14 residues. The germline CDR1 and CDR2 sequences are SGHNT and YYREEE (reference sequence). Trimming left V 4 bases short and J 1 base short, with 11 bases between. CDR3 protein: CASSLLRGQETQYF. The CDR3 bases are TGTGCCAGCAGCCTACTCCGGGGCCAAGAGACCCAGTACTTC. The full variable domain, with the rest looked up from reference TRBV5-4 and TRBJ2-5, is ETGVTQSPTHLIKTRGQQVTLRCSSQSGHNTVSWYQQALGQGPQFIFQYYREEENGRGNFPPRFSGLQFPNYSSELNVNALELDDSALYLCASSLLRGQETQYFGPGTRLLVL.

The chain has TRBV11-2 and TRBJ2-7; 16 bases align to TRBD2. The CDR3 covers 16 residues. Germline values: CDR1 SGHAT, CDR2 FQNNGV. The trim removed 6 bases at V and 4 bases at J, leaving 6 bases unmatched. CDR3 amino acids: CASSPQGLAGGYEQYF. In DNA, the CDR3 is TGTGCCAGCAGTCCTCAGGGACTAGCGGGAGGGTACGAGCAGTACTTC.

The V gene is TRBV27, the J gene TRBJ1-6, with TRBD1 matching 9 bases. This CDR3 comprises 12 residues. CDR1 and CDR2 from the germline V gene are MNHEY and SMNVEV (reference sequence). Unmatched junction bases numbered 3, after V lost 8 bases and J lost 10 bases. The DNA for the CDR3 is TGTGCCAGCGGGACAGGGCTCTCACCCCTCCACTTT. Its translation is CASGTGLSPLHF.

The CDR3 spells CASSLKAGSSYEQYF. The CDR3 DNA reads as TGTGCCAGCAGCTTAAAAGCGGGAAGCTCCTACGAGCAGTACTTC. The chain employs TRBV11-3 and TRBJ2-7; 7 bases map to TRBD2. Germline CDR1 is SGHNT and CDR2 is YENEEA. J was trimmed by 0 bases and V by 2 bases; bases with no gene match: 4. The CDR3 loop spans 15 amino acids.

Note on this clone: A read error may account for a junction end that differs from germline. The chain links TRBV7-7 to TRBJ2-5; D may be TRBD1 (6 bases). The germline CDR1 and CDR2 sequences are SSHAT and FNYEAQ (reference sequence). The CDR3 has 14 residues. CDR3 in amino acids: CASSPGQLQETQYF. CDR3 sequence (DNA): TGTGCTAGCAGCCCGGGACAACTACAAGAGACCCAGTACTTC.

The rearrangement links TRBV7-8 to TRBJ2-3; D is uncertain. The germline V gene has CDR1 SGHVS and CDR2 FQNEAQ. Trimming left V 5 bases short and J 2 bases short, with 14 bases between. The CDR3 loop spans 15 amino acids. The CDR3 spells CASSTTPRPTDTQYF. CDR3 in DNA: TGTGCCAGCAGCACCACCCCCCGGCCCACAGATACGCAGTATTTT.

This chain uses TRBV18 with TRBJ1-1, with 9 bases identical to TRBD1. The germline gives CDR1 KGHSH, CDR2 LQKENI. V trimming: 5 bases; J trimming: 4 bases; junction bases outside the gene matches: 5. The CDR3 extends over 14 amino acids. CDR3 bases: TGTGCCAGCTCAGCAATGACAGGGGGCACTGAAGCTTTCTTT. Residues: CASSAMTGGTEAFF. The entire variable domain, with the rest obtained from reference TRBV18 and TRBJ1-1, is as follows: NAGVMQNPRHLVRRRGQEARLRCSPMKGHSHVYWYRQLPEEGLKFMVYLQKENIIDESGMPKERFSAEFPKEGPSILRIQQVVRGDSAAYFCASSAMTGGTEAFFGQGTRLTVV.

The chain links TRBV11-3 to TRBJ2-1, with TRBD2 matching 7 bases. J gave up 0 bases and V 9 bases, and 2 bases lay outside the gene matches. This CDR3 is 13 amino acids long. Germline CDR1 SGHNT, CDR2 YENEEA. The CDR3 DNA is TGTGCCAGGGGGGAGGGCTCCTACAATGAGCAGTTCTTC. This codes for CARGEGSYNEQFF.

The chain couples TRBV7-2 to TRBJ2-1; 8 nucleotides align to TRBD2. Trimming took 7 bases from V and 7 from J; bases not matched to a gene: 6. The CDR3 length is 13 residues. CDR1 SGHTA and CDR2 FQGNSA come from the germline V gene. This chain's CDR3 is CASTTGGANEQFF. For the CDR3, the DNA is TGTGCCAGCACAACGGGGGGGGCAAATGAGCAGTTCTTC. Together with reference TRBV7-2 and TRBJ2-1, the CDR3 gives the full variable domain: GAGVSQSPSNKVTEKGKDVELRCDPISGHTALYWYRQSLGQGLEFLIYFQGNSAPDKSGLPSDRFSAERTGGSVSTLTIQRTQQEDSAVYLCASTTGGANEQFFGPGTRLTVL.

The chain combines TRBV2 with TRBJ2-7; D might be TRBD2 (5 bases). V shed 0 bases and J shed 2 bases, with 11 bases lying between them. Germline V gene data show CDR1 as SNHLY and CDR2 as FYNNEI. The CDR3 runs 15 residues. CDR3: CASSEAPRVTYEQYF. In DNA, the CDR3 is TGTGCCAGCAGTGAAGCGCCGCGGGTAACCTACGAGCAGTACTTC.

This chain uses TRBV11-2 with TRBJ2-7; 9 bases agree with TRBD2. The CDR3 extends over 17 amino acids. With V trimmed by 7 bases and J by 1 base, 14 bases remained unmatched. CDR1 and CDR2 from the germline V gene are SGHAT and FQNNGV. The CDR3 coding sequence is TGTGCCAGCACCGTTTTCATTAGGAGCGGGGGGTCCTACGAGCAGTACTTC. The encoded protein is CASTVFIRSGGSYEQYF.

The chain combines TRBV19 with TRBJ2-7; 9 bases agree with TRBD1. This CDR3 spans 19 amino acids. With V trimmed by 8 bases and J by 5 bases, 25 bases remained unmatched. CDR1 and CDR2 from the germline V gene are LNHDA and SQIVND (reference sequence). CDR3 amino acids: CASPQGAKFGLAAADEQYF. The CDR3 DNA sequence: TGTGCCAGTCCACAGGGGGCGAAATTCGGGCTAGCGGCCGCCGACGAGCAGTACTTC.

The rearrangement links TRBV10-3 to TRBJ2-3; a possible D gene is TRBD1 (6 bases). Trimming pared 4 bases from V and 0 bases from J, leaving 29 bases between. The CDR3 length is 21 residues. The germline gives CDR1 ENHRY, CDR2 SYGVKD. CDR3 loop: CAISGGTGQTSTLASTDTQYF. Written as DNA, the CDR3 is TGTGCCATCAGTGGGGGTACAGGGCAGACCAGCACTTTAGCTAGCACAGATACGCAGTATTTT.

This chain connects TRBV7-6 to TRBJ2-2; 9 positions match TRBD2. V dropped 5 bases and J dropped 6; count of bases not matched to a gene: 4. The germline gives CDR1 SGHVS, CDR2 FNYEAQ. There are 14 residues in the CDR3. This chain's CDR3 is CASSRGLASGELFF. DNA of the CDR3: TGTGCCAGCAGCCGGGGACTAGCCTCCGGGGAGCTGTTTTTT.

The rearrangement uses TRBV5-4 and TRBJ1-3, with D perhaps matching TRBD1 (5 bases). V lost 3 bases to trimming and J lost 0 bases, with 7 bases between them. The CDR3 contains 14 residues. Germline V gives CDR1 SGHNT, CDR2 YYREEE (reference sequence). CDR3 residues: CASSSQGSGNTIYF. The CDR3 nucleotides are TGTGCCAGCAGCTCCCAGGGCTCTGGAAACACCATATATTTT.

In DNA, the CDR3 is TGCGCCAGCAGCCAAGAGGGTAGCGGAAACTCCTACAATGAGCAGTTCTTC. It is translated as CASSQEGSGNSYNEQFF. The V and J genes are TRBV4-1 and TRBJ2-1; TRBD2 might be the D (6 bases). V gave up 0 bases and J gave up 0 bases, with 12 bases separating them. In germline, CDR1 is MGHRA, CDR2 YSYEKL. This CDR3 is 17 amino acids long.